The next 27 T cell receptor beta chains were all read from a single sample in a study of blood T cell repertoires in COVID-19. Repertoires were generated with immunoSEQ multiplex PCR, while TCRdb's copy carries only in-frame clones and drops some. The profile shows fewer than 300,000 clones, 90% to 95% of them singletons. Specimen: peripheral blood. Receptor source: a woman aged 25 to 45 with COVID-19, enrolled during active disease.

This chain joins TRBV5-1 and TRBJ2-1; 10 bases line up with TRBD2. V dropped 8 bases and J dropped 9; count of bases not matched to a gene: 11. The CDR3 totals 14 residues. The germline V gene encodes CDR1 SGHRS and CDR2 YFSETQ. Here the CDR3 reads CASQREGQSGEQFF. CDR3 DNA: TGCGCCAGTCAGCGGGAGGGCCAAAGTGGTGAGCAGTTCTTC. Using reference TRBV5-1 and TRBJ2-1 for the parts outside the CDR3, the full variable domain is KAGVTQTPRYLIKTRGQQVTLSCSPISGHRSVSWYQQTPGQGLQFLFEYFSETQRNKGNFPGRFSGRQFSNSRSEMNVSTLELGDSALYLCASQREGQSGEQFFGPGTRLTVL.

The chain combines TRBV13 with TRBJ2-5; 7 nucleotides agree with TRBD2. CDR1 PRHDT and CDR2 FYEKMQ come from the germline V gene (reference sequence). The CDR3 sequence is 16 residues long. V was clipped by 3 bases and J by 4 bases; unmatched bases: 11. The CDR3 nucleotides are TGTGCCAGCAGCTTCCAGGGTTCGGGAGGTCGAGAGACCCAGTACTTC. Translated, it gives CASSFQGSGGRETQYF.

This clone was seen a few times. This chain joins TRBV14 and TRBJ2-3, with D possibly being TRBD2 (6 bases). V lost 3 bases to trimming and J lost 2 bases, with 12 bases between them. This CDR3 spans 15 amino acids. The germline CDR1 and CDR2 sequences are SGHDN and FVKESK. CDR3 DNA sequence: TGTGCCAGCAGCCATAGCGGTTCATTCACAGATACGCAGTATTTT. This encodes CASSHSGSFTDTQYF.

The V gene is TRBV29-1, the J gene TRBJ2-5; weak D call: TRBD1 (5 bases). V dropped 0 bases and J dropped 1 base, with 12 bases sitting between them. The CDR3 length is 15 residues. The germline V gene encodes CDR1 SQVTM and CDR2 ANQGSEA. The CDR3: CSVEDLDIFQETQYF. The CDR3, as DNA: TGCAGCGTTGAAGATCTGGACATTTTCCAAGAGACCCAGTACTTC.

As regards this clone: The sample holds other DNA sequences that translate to the same CDR3. The CDR3 DNA sequence: TGTGCCTGGAGTGTACTGGGGGGCACTGAAGCTTTCTTT. Translation: CAWSVLGGTEAFF. The J gene is TRBJ1-1, the V gene TRBV30; D might be TRBD1 (5 bases). This CDR3 region has 13 residues. CDR1 and CDR2 from the germline V gene are GTSNPN and SVGIG (reference sequence). Deletions cut 0 bases from V and 4 bases from J, with 9 bases between.

J is TRBJ2-7 and V is TRBV5-1; 7 bases map to TRBD1. J gave up 6 bases and V 4 bases, and 4 bases lay outside the gene matches. This CDR3 has 12 residues. Germline lookup yields CDR1 SGHRS and CDR2 YFSETQ. CDR3 residues: CASSVGGPEQYF. The CDR3 DNA sequence: TGCGCCAGCAGCGTAGGGGGCCCCGAGCAGTACTTC.

This clone was recorded a few times. The rearrangement links TRBV28 to TRBJ1-4, with a possible D match to TRBD1 (6 bases). The length of the CDR3 is 14 residues. Germline CDR1 and CDR2: MDHEN and SYDVKM. The V and J ends lost 6 bases and 8 bases respectively, with 16 bases between them. The CDR3 region is CASSAGAVREKLFF. The DNA for the CDR3 is TGTGCCAGCAGCGCAGGGGCTGTACGGGAAAAACTGTTTTTT.

This clone has a handful of counts. The CDR3 protein is CASSLVASGSPYTQYF. CDR3 nucleotides: TGTGCCAGCAGCTTAGTGGCTAGCGGGAGTCCCTATACGCAGTATTTT. The chain joins TRBV7-2 to TRBJ2-3, with 10 bases matching TRBD2. This CDR3 has 16 amino acids. Germline V gene lookup returns CDR1 SGHTA and CDR2 FQGNSA. Trimming took 1 base from V and 7 from J; bases not matched to a gene: 8. The full variable domain, completed using reference TRBV7-2 and TRBJ2-3, is GAGVSQSPSNKVTEKGKDVELRCDPISGHTALYWYRQSLGQGLEFLIYFQGNSAPDKSGLPSDRFSAERTGGSVSTLTIQRTQQEDSAVYLCASSLVASGSPYTQYFGPGTRLTVL.

This chain connects TRBV21-1 to TRBJ2-5; no DNA check was done on the table's D call, TRBD1. TRBV21-1 is an annotated pseudogene. The CDR3 length is 13 residues. The CDR3 DNA is TGTGCCAGCAGTGACAGGGGGGGAGAGACCCAGTACTTC. It is translated as CASSDRGGETQYF.

The chain has TRBV4-1 and TRBJ2-3; TRBD2 matches 10 bases. This CDR3 contains 17 residues. V dropped 0 bases and J dropped 6; count of bases not matched to a gene: 9. Germline lookup yields CDR1 MGHRA and CDR2 YSYEKL. CDR3 sequence (DNA): TGCGCCAGCAGCCAAGAAGAACTAGCGGGACGGGCCGATACGCAGTATTTT. This encodes CASSQEELAGRADTQYF.

The rearrangement joins TRBV14 to TRBJ1-2; 8 bases agree with TRBD1. V trimming: 0 bases; J trimming: 5 bases; junction bases outside the gene matches: 5. The CDR3 totals 15 residues. Germline V gives CDR1 SGHDN, CDR2 FVKESK. The CDR3 is CASSQERTGRYGYTF. The CDR3 DNA reads TGTGCCAGCAGCCAAGAAAGGACAGGGAGGTATGGCTACACCTTC.

The gene calls are TRBV5-1 and TRBJ2-7; TRBD1 aligns across 8 bases. Per germline, CDR1 SGHRS and CDR2 YFSETQ. V shed 5 bases and J 6 bases; nucleotides not matched to a gene: 19. This CDR3 has 17 residues. CDR3 DNA: TGCGCCAGCAGTGCCGGGACAGGCGGCCATGGGGTCGGCGAGCAGTACTTC. It is translated as CASSAGTGGHGVGEQYF.

The chain combines TRBV28 with TRBJ2-7, with 14 bases fitting TRBD2. Losses at the gene ends were 4 bases for V and 4 bases for J; bases not matched to a gene: 9. Germline lookup yields CDR1 MDHEN and CDR2 SYDVKM. CDR3 length equals 17 residues. CDR3 loop: CASSSTVGTSGSYEQYF. The CDR3 nucleotides read TGTGCCAGCAGTTCCACCGTCGGGACTAGCGGGAGTTACGAGCAGTACTTC. The variable domain in full, with the rest retrieved from reference TRBV28 and TRBJ2-7, is DVKVTQSSRYLVKRTGEKVFLECVQDMDHENMFWYRQDPGLGLRLIYFSYDVKMKEKGDIPEGYSVSREKKERFSLILESASTNQTSMYLCASSSTVGTSGSYEQYFGPGTRLTVT.

The rearrangement links TRBV11-2 to TRBJ2-5; 7 bases line up with TRBD2. The germline V gene encodes CDR1 SGHAT and CDR2 FQNNGV. This CDR3 has 14 amino acids. V dropped 0 bases and J dropped 4; count of bases not matched to a gene: 2. CDR3 protein: CASSLDLAGETQYF. As DNA, the CDR3 is TGTGCCAGCAGCTTAGACTTAGCGGGAGAGACCCAGTACTTC.

V and J are TRBV28 and TRBJ1-3; 8 positions match TRBD1. The CDR3 runs to 15 residues. The V gene end was trimmed by 6 bases and the J gene end by 0 bases; junction bases not matched to a gene: 4. Per germline, CDR1 MDHEN and CDR2 SYDVKM. The CDR3 DNA sequence: TGTGCCAGCAGGTCTCAGGGGGCCTCTGGAAACACCATATATTTT. Translating it yields CASRSQGASGNTIYF.

The chain combines TRBV4-1 with TRBJ2-3, with TRBD1 identical over 11 bases. V shed 2 bases, J shed 3 bases, and the junction held 7 bases outside the gene matches. Germline values: CDR1 MGHRA, CDR2 YSYEKL. The CDR3 extends over 17 amino acids. CDR3 region: CASSQRSGTGGTDTQYF. The CDR3 nucleotides read TGCGCCAGCAGCCAACGGTCCGGGACAGGGGGAACAGATACGCAGTATTTT.

This chain connects TRBV2 to TRBJ2-7; TRBD2 matches at 9 bases. CDR3 size: 14 residues. CDR1 is SNHLY, CDR2 FYNNEI, per germline. The ends lost 7 bases at V and 2 bases at J; junction bases unmatched: 6. CDR3 in amino acids: CASNLPSGAYEQYF. CDR3 in DNA: TGTGCCAGCAATTTGCCTAGCGGGGCCTACGAGCAGTACTTC. The whole variable domain, remainder taken from reference TRBV2 and TRBJ2-7, is EPEVTQTPSHQVTQMGQEVILRCVPISNHLYFYWYRQILGQKVEFLVSFYNNEISEKSEIFDDQFSVERPDGSNFTLKIRSTKLEDSAMYFCASNLPSGAYEQYFGPGTRLTVT.

The chain recombines TRBV28 with TRBJ1-2; possibly TRBD1 for D (6 bases). V was pared by 7 bases and J by 8 bases, with 23 bases between. Per the germline V gene, CDR1 is MDHEN and CDR2 is SYDVKM. CDR3 length equals 15 residues. The CDR3 loop is CASNIAIRGLQGYTF. The CDR3 DNA reads TGTGCCAGCAACATAGCAATCAGGGGCCTGCAGGGCTACACCTTC.

The chain combines TRBV7-6 with TRBJ2-2; D perhaps matches TRBD1 (6 bases). Trimming took 1 base from V and 0 from J, leaving 18 bases between them. In germline, CDR1 is SGHVS, CDR2 FNYEAQ. The CDR3 sequence is 19 residues long. The CDR3 DNA reads TGTGCCAGCAGCTTAGTGCGGGTCAGGTCAGGGGCGAACACCGGGGAGCTGTTTTTT. This sequence encodes CASSLVRVRSGANTGELFF.

The V gene is TRBV5-1, the J gene TRBJ1-2; 8 nucleotides agree with TRBD1. Trimming cost V 5 bases and J 3 bases; bases outside gene matches: 9. The germline V gene encodes CDR1 SGHRS and CDR2 YFSETQ. The CDR3 contains 15 residues. The CDR3 DNA reads TGCGCCAGCAGTGGGGCAGGGGGCGCGGACTATGGCTACACCTTC. As protein: CASSGAGGADYGYTF.

This clone was counted once. The genes are TRBV10-3 and TRBJ2-7; D may be TRBD1 (5 bases). Trimming pared 0 bases from V and 1 base from J, leaving 10 bases between. CDR1 is ENHRY and CDR2 is SYGVKD in the germline V gene. This CDR3 contains 15 residues. The CDR3 region has the DNA TGTGCCATCAGTGAGTCGCAGGGATGGTCCTACGAGCAGTACTTC. Its protein product is CAISESQGWSYEQYF.

The rearrangement links TRBV24-1 to TRBJ2-1, with TRBD1 as a possible D gene (5 bases). V lost 3 bases and J 1 base, leaving 6 bases between the germline ends. Germline CDR1 is KGHDR and CDR2 is SFDVKD. The CDR3 consists of 14 residues. The CDR3 spells CATSDQGSYNEQFF. The CDR3 DNA reads as TGTGCCACCAGTGATCAGGGTTCCTACAATGAGCAGTTCTTC.

This chain links TRBV7-9 with TRBJ2-5; 10 nucleotides line up with TRBD1. The CDR3 runs 14 residues. Germline CDR1 is SEHNR and CDR2 is FQNEAQ (reference sequence). Trimming took 5 bases from V and 5 from J; bases not matched to a gene: 5. CDR3 DNA sequence: TGTGCCAGCAGCACGACAGGGGGCAGGGAGACCCAGTACTTC. Translation: CASSTTGGRETQYF.

J is TRBJ2-3 and V is TRBV4-2; D uncertain. Between the trimmed V and J ends, which lost 1 base and 0 bases, there was a span of 14 bases. The CDR3 is 17 residues long. Germline-derived CDR1 and CDR2 are LGHNA and YNFKEQ. CDR3 protein: CASSQGEAAKSTDTQYF. CDR3 DNA: TGTGCCAGCAGCCAAGGAGAGGCGGCGAAGAGCACAGATACGCAGTATTTT.

The V and J genes are TRBV27 and TRBJ2-7, with D possibly TRBD2 on 5 matching bases. The V end lost 2 bases, the J end lost 0 bases, and 8 bases lay between the germline ends. Germline V gene data show CDR1 as MNHEY and CDR2 as SMNVEV (reference sequence). The length of the CDR3 is 14 residues. This chain's CDR3 is CASSLLGDSYEQYF. CDR3 bases: TGTGCCAGCAGTTTACTCGGGGACTCCTACGAGCAGTACTTC.

The CDR3 reads CASSGRTGAQGYTF. The CDR3 bases are TGTGCCAGCAGCGGACGGACAGGGGCACAGGGCTACACCTTC. This sequence joins TRBV6-5 and TRBJ1-2; 9 nucleotides align to TRBD1. Germline V CDR1 and CDR2: MNHEY, SVGAGI. The CDR3 covers 14 residues. The junction had 10 bases not matched to a gene; V was cut back by 6 bases and J by 8 bases.

V gene TRBV6-6 combines with J gene TRBJ1-3; 7 bases fit TRBD1. Per germline, CDR1 MNHNY and CDR2 SVGAGI (reference sequence). Germline trimming cut 5 bases from V and 0 bases from J; bases unmatched to any gene: 7. There are 16 residues in the CDR3. The CDR3 spells CASSPGQHLSGNTIYF. The CDR3 DNA is TGTGCCAGCAGTCCGGGACAGCATCTCTCTGGAAACACCATATATTTT.